A single sample gave rise to the 28 T cell receptor beta chains below, sequenced in a study of blood T cell repertoires in COVID-19. The data were produced by immunoSEQ multiplex PCR, yet TCRdb's version contains in-frame clones alone and is incomplete. Counted here are 140,000 to 150,000 clones, 78% occurring once; the ten biggest clones make up just under 2%. Specimen: peripheral blood. The receptor set was obtained from a woman aged 55-69 years with acute or convalescent COVID-19.

The rearrangement joins TRBV2 to TRBJ2-7; D may be TRBD1 (6 bases). Trimming shortened V by 9 bases and J by 5 bases, and 14 bases separated the two germline ends. Germline CDR1 SNHLY, CDR2 FYNNEI. This CDR3 has 12 residues. The CDR3 is CASAAQGHEQYF. The CDR3 region has the DNA TGTGCCAGTGCTGCACAGGGCCACGAGCAGTACTTC.

With respect to this clone: This specimen includes other DNA sequences encoding the same CDR3. The chain joins TRBV6-4 to TRBJ2-3; TRBD2 is a possible D gene (6 bases). CDR3 size: 15 residues. V lost 0 bases, J lost 0 bases, and 7 bases lay in between. Looked up from germline, CDR1 is MRHNA and CDR2 is SNTAGT. CDR3 coding DNA: TGTGCCAGCAGTGACTCGGGGGGTAGCACAGATACGCAGTATTTT. It translates to CASSDSGGSTDTQYF.

This clone was detected many times. Additional DNA sequences in this sample encode the identical CDR3. This chain links TRBV5-1 with TRBJ1-1; 8 bases match TRBD1. The V segment lost 0 bases and the J segment 3 bases; nucleotides outside the gene matches: 1. CDR3 length: 14 amino acids. Germline V lookup: CDR1 SGHRS, CDR2 YFSETQ. CDR3: CASSLAGGYTEAFF. In DNA, the CDR3 is TGCGCCAGCAGCTTGGCAGGGGGCTACACTGAAGCTTTCTTT. The complete variable domain, with remaining parts taken from reference TRBV5-1 and TRBJ1-1, reads KAGVTQTPRYLIKTRGQQVTLSCSPISGHRSVSWYQQTPGQGLQFLFEYFSETQRNKGNFPGRFSGRQFSNSRSEMNVSTLELGDSALYLCASSLAGGYTEAFFGQGTRLTVV.

This clone was found a few times. V is TRBV9 and J is TRBJ2-5; TRBD1 aligns across 7 bases. The CDR3 covers 14 residues. J lost 5 bases, V lost 4 bases, and 8 bases had no gene match. In germline, CDR1 is SGDLS, CDR2 YYNGEE. For the CDR3, the DNA is TGTGCCAGCAGCCCTCTACAGGGGCGGGAGACCCAGTACTTC. The encoded protein is CASSPLQGRETQYF.

CDR3: CASSLGDRASGTDTQYF. CDR3 bases: TGTGCCAGCAGCTTAGGGGACAGGGCCTCAGGCACAGATACGCAGTATTTT. The chain recombines TRBV7-2 with TRBJ2-3; 9 nucleotides line up with TRBD1. The germline V gene has CDR1 SGHTA and CDR2 FQGNSA. CDR3 size: 17 residues. J was trimmed by 1 base and V by 1 base; bases with no gene match: 6.

This clone has a handful of counts. The chain carries TRBV3-1 (or the pseudogene TRBV3-2) and TRBJ2-7; TRBD1 agrees at 7 bases. Germline CDR1 LGHDT, CDR2 YNNKEL (reference sequence). V lost 6 bases to trimming and J lost 4 bases; unmatched junction nucleotides: 9. This CDR3 spans 14 amino acids. This CDR3 reads CASSPRTGSYEQYF. The CDR3 bases are TGTGCCAGCAGTCCCCGGACAGGTTCTTACGAGCAGTACTTC.

The J gene is TRBJ2-3, the V gene TRBV28, with D maybe TRBD2 (6 bases). The CDR3 is 16 amino acids. Germline V gene lookup returns CDR1 MDHEN and CDR2 SYDVKM. Trimming cost V 4 bases and J 4 bases, with 18 bases left between them. CDR3 DNA sequence: TGTGCCAGCAGTTATGTTTGGGGCGGGACTTCAGATACGCAGTATTTT. As protein: CASSYVWGGTSDTQYF.

The CDR3 nucleotides read TGTGCCAGCAGCAAATTTGAAGCGGGCCGCACAGATACGCAGTATTTT. Translated: CASSKFEAGRTDTQYF. The chain couples TRBV9 to TRBJ2-3; TRBD2 might be the D (6 bases). The CDR3 consists of 16 residues. Germline CDR1 reads SGDLS; CDR2 reads YYNGEE. The V end lost 4 bases, the J end lost 1 base, and 16 bases lay between the germline ends. Filled out from reference TRBV9 and TRBJ2-3, the complete variable domain reads DSGVTQTPKHLITATGQRVTLRCSPRSGDLSVYWYQQSLDQGLQFLIQYYNGEERAKGNILERFSAQQFPDLHSELNLSSLELGDSALYFCASSKFEAGRTDTQYFGPGTRLTVL.

This clone was found a few times. This chain links TRBV11-2 with TRBJ2-1; D uncertain. CDR1 and CDR2 (germline): SGHAT, FQNNGV. Trimming stripped 2 bases from V and 4 bases from J, with 9 bases between. This CDR3 spans 14 amino acids. This chain's CDR3 is CASSLQPRYNEQFF. CDR3 in DNA: TGTGCCAGCAGCTTACAACCCAGGTACAATGAGCAGTTCTTC. Full variable domain (missing parts from reference TRBV11-2 and TRBJ2-1): EAGVAQSPRYKIIEKRQSVAFWCNPISGHATLYWYQQILGQGPKLLIQFQNNGVVDDSQLPKDRFSAERLKGVDSTLKIQPAKLEDSAVYLCASSLQPRYNEQFFGPGTRLTVL.

This sequence joins TRBV15 and TRBJ1-5, with TRBD1 identical over 8 bases. The V and J ends lost 1 base and 6 bases, in that order; junction bases with no gene match: 8. Looked up from germline, CDR1 is LNHNV and CDR2 is YYDKDF (reference sequence). The CDR3 is 16 residues long. CDR3 coding DNA: TGTGCCACCAGCAGAGTTCCCTCAGGGGGCGGTCAGCCCCAGCATTTT. This encodes CATSRVPSGGGQPQHF. Complete variable domain (other parts from reference TRBV15 and TRBJ1-5): DAMVIQNPRYQVTQFGKPVTLSCSQTLNHNVMYWYQQKSSQAPKLLFHYYDKDFNNEADTPDNFQSRRPNTSFCFLDIRSPGLGDTAMYLCATSRVPSGGGQPQHFGDGTRLSIL.

The chain carries TRBV6-5 and TRBJ2-2; no firm D call. This CDR3 comprises 12 residues. Trimming took 6 bases from V and 4 from J, leaving 6 bases between them. CDR1 and CDR2 from the germline V gene are MNHEY and SVGAGI. The CDR3 reads CASRPSTGELFF. Written as DNA, the CDR3 is TGTGCCAGCAGACCTAGCACCGGGGAGCTGTTTTTT.

The genes are TRBV10-2 and TRBJ1-3; 9 bases align to TRBD1. The V segment lost 6 bases and the J segment 2 bases; nucleotides outside the gene matches: 2. Looked up from germline, CDR1 is WSHSY and CDR2 is SAAADI. The CDR3 runs to 14 residues. The CDR3 DNA reads as TGCGCCAGCAGAGGGACAGGGCCTGGAAACACCATATATTTT. Its protein is CASRGTGPGNTIYF.

This rearrangement joins TRBV5-1 to TRBJ2-7, with 10 bases lining up with TRBD2. Trimming took 4 bases from V and 3 from J; bases not matched to a gene: 22. The CDR3 length is 20 residues. The germline gives CDR1 SGHRS, CDR2 YFSETQ. CDR3 coding DNA: TGCGCCAGCAGCCTACCTTCCCCGACTAGCGGGTGGGGACAGCGCTACGAGCAGTACTTC. Its protein product is CASSLPSPTSGWGQRYEQYF.

This clone has only a few counts. This chain links TRBV27 with TRBJ2-7, with TRBD2 as a possible D gene (5 bases). Looked up from germline, CDR1 is MNHEY and CDR2 is SMNVEV (reference sequence). CDR3 size: 13 residues. Between the trimmed V and J ends, which lost 2 bases and 6 bases, there was a span of 11 bases. The CDR3: CASSLTSLAEQYF. Here the CDR3 DNA reads TGTGCCAGCAGTTTAACTAGTCTCGCCGAGCAGTACTTC.

The sample holds a few counts of this clone. V is TRBV5-1 and J is TRBJ2-3; 7 bases line up with TRBD1. CDR1 SGHRS and CDR2 YFSETQ come from the germline V gene. J lost 2 bases, V lost 1 base, and 1 base had no gene match. The CDR3 is 14 residues long. CDR3 nucleotides: TGCGCCAGCAGCTTGAGGGGGCCCACAGATACGCAGTATTTT. Protein sequence: CASSLRGPTDTQYF.

The gene calls are TRBV6-5 and TRBJ2-1, with 8 bases identical to TRBD2. The junction had 4 bases not matched to a gene; V was cut back by 8 bases and J by 1 base. The CDR3 spans 14 residues. In germline, CDR1 is MNHEY, CDR2 SVGAGI. The CDR3 loop is CASGGLASYNEQFF. CDR3 coding DNA: TGTGCCAGCGGCGGACTAGCATCCTACAATGAGCAGTTCTTC.

The chain recombines TRBV7-9 with TRBJ2-3; a possible D gene is TRBD2 (5 bases). V lost 11 bases and J 2 bases, leaving 17 bases between the germline ends. CDR1 is SEHNR and CDR2 is FQNEAQ in the germline V gene (reference sequence). The CDR3 has 14 amino acids. The CDR3 loop is CAVIRGLYTDTQYF. The CDR3 DNA sequence: TGTGCCGTTATCCGGGGTCTCTACACAGATACGCAGTATTTT.

This chain connects TRBV4-2 to TRBJ2-7, with D tentatively TRBD1 (6 bases). The V gene lost 3 bases and the J gene lost 1 base, with 7 bases spanning the gap. CDR3 size: 13 residues. Germline V gives CDR1 LGHNA, CDR2 YNFKEQ. CDR3 DNA sequence: TGTGCCAGCAGCCACGGACAGTCCTACGAGCAGTACTTC. Amino acids: CASSHGQSYEQYF.

This clone has a handful of counts. The chain links TRBV6-1 to TRBJ2-3; no definite D call. Germline V CDR1 and CDR2: MNHNS, SASEGT. This CDR3 region has 13 residues. The germline V and J ends were trimmed by 1 base and 8 bases, with 10 bases remaining between them. The chain's CDR3 is CASSEGDAGTQYF. The DNA for the CDR3 is TGTGCCAGCAGTGAAGGAGACGCAGGTACGCAGTATTTT.

The chain carries TRBV30 and TRBJ2-5; TRBD2 matches at 11 bases. Losses at the gene ends were 2 bases for V and 4 bases for J; bases not matched to a gene: 9. This CDR3 has 16 residues. The germline CDR1 and CDR2 sequences are GTSNPN and SVGIG (reference sequence). The DNA for the CDR3 is TGTGCCTGGAGTCTTGGTAGCGGGAGGGCCCGAGAGACCCAGTACTTC. Protein: CAWSLGSGRARETQYF. Full variable domain (rest looked up from reference TRBV30 and TRBJ2-5): SQTIHQWPATLVQPVGSPLSLECTVEGTSNPNLYWYRQAAGRGLQLLFYSVGIGQISSEVPQNLSASRPQDRQFILSSKKLLLSDSGFYLCAWSLGSGRARETQYFGPGTRLLVL.

The table lists this clone with a few counts. This sequence joins TRBV7-6 and TRBJ2-5, with 7 positions matching TRBD1. Germline V gene sequence: CDR1 SGHVS, CDR2 FNYEAQ. The length of the CDR3 is 17 residues. J lost 5 bases, V lost 0 bases, and 12 bases had no gene match. The CDR3 DNA is TGTGCCAGCAGCTTAGCGCTAACAGGGGCGGGCCCGGAGACCCAGTACTTC. Protein sequence: CASSLALTGAGPETQYF.

This clone came up once. The V call is TRBV6-5, the J call TRBJ1-6, with TRBD1 matching 7 bases. This CDR3 is 14 amino acids long. The J segment lost 6 bases and the V segment lost 6 bases, leaving 5 bases of the junction unmatched. CDR1 and CDR2 (germline): MNHEY, SVGAGI. The CDR3 here is CASSRDSFNSPLHF. Written as DNA, the CDR3 is TGTGCCAGCAGCCGGGACAGCTTTAATTCACCCCTCCACTTT.

The V and J genes are TRBV30 and TRBJ1-2; tentatively, D is TRBD1 (5 bases). CDR1 GTSNPN and CDR2 SVGIG come from the germline V gene (reference sequence). The CDR3 is 12 residues long. V was pared by 4 bases and J by 8 bases, with 14 bases between. Here the CDR3 reads CAWTGHSGGYTF. CDR3 nucleotide sequence: TGTGCCTGGACCGGACACAGTGGAGGCTACACCTTC.

The chain uses TRBV7-6 and TRBJ2-2, with a possible D match to TRBD1 (6 bases). From germline, CDR1 is SGHVS and CDR2 FNYEAQ. V was cut by 2 bases and J by 0 bases, with 13 bases left in between. This CDR3 is 17 amino acids long. The DNA for the CDR3 is TGTGCCAGCAGCTTATTCGTCAGGGGAACGAACACCGGGGAGCTGTTTTTT. This sequence encodes CASSLFVRGTNTGELFF. Filled out from reference TRBV7-6 and TRBJ2-2, the complete variable domain reads GAGVSQSPRYKVTKRGQDVALRCDPISGHVSLYWYRQALGQGPEFLTYFNYEAQQDKSGLPNDRFSAERPEGSISTLTIQRTEQRDSAMYRCASSLFVRGTNTGELFFGEGSRLTVL.

As to this clone: Other DNA sequences from this sample encode an identical CDR3 as well. The rearrangement uses TRBV5-1 and TRBJ2-2; 8 bases map to TRBD2. The V gene end was trimmed by 3 bases and the J gene end by 0 bases; junction bases not matched to a gene: 4. The germline CDR1 and CDR2 sequences are SGHRS and YFSETQ. The CDR3 extends over 16 amino acids. The CDR3 DNA reads as TGCGCCAGCAGCTCCACTAGCGGAACGAACACCGGGGAGCTGTTTTTT. This codes for CASSSTSGTNTGELFF.

V and J are TRBV28 and TRBJ1-4, with a possible D match to TRBD1 (6 bases). Germline V gene sequence: CDR1 MDHEN, CDR2 SYDVKM. The CDR3 length is 13 residues. V lost 11 bases and J lost 3, with 13 bases in between. In DNA form, the CDR3 reads TGTGCCGCGGAGGGGGGGTCTAATGAAAAACTGTTTTTT. It yields the protein CAAEGGSNEKLFF.

This clone was seen more than once but under ten times. V gene TRBV6-1 combines with J gene TRBJ1-4; TRBD1 is a possible D gene (6 bases). This CDR3 comprises 15 residues. Trimming removed 3 bases from V and 4 bases from J, with 12 bases in between. From germline, CDR1 is MNHNS and CDR2 SASEGT. CDR3 protein: CASSDRGRVNEKLFF. In DNA form, the CDR3 reads TGTGCCAGCAGTGACAGGGGAAGGGTTAATGAAAAACTGTTTTTT.

In this sample, this clone turned up a few times. In the same sample, other DNA sequences code for this CDR3. The gene calls are TRBV9 and TRBJ2-7, with D tentatively TRBD1 (5 bases). Trimming shortened V by 0 bases and J by 3 bases, and 10 bases separated the two germline ends. CDR3 length equals 14 residues. Per the germline V gene, CDR1 is SGDLS and CDR2 is YYNGEE. The CDR3 protein is CASSVGGDSYEQYF. CDR3 in DNA: TGTGCCAGCAGCGTAGGGGGTGACAGCTACGAGCAGTACTTC.